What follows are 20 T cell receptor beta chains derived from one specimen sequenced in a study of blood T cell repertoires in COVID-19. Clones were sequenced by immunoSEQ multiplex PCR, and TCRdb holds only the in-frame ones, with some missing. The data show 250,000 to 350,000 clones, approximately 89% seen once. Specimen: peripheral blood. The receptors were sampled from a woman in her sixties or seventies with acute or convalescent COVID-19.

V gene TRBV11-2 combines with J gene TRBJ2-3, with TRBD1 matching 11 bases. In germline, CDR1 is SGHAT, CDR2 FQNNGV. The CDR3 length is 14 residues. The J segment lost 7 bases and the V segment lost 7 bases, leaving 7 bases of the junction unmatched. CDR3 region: CASTSGTGGNTQYF. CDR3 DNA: TGTGCCAGCACCTCCGGGACAGGGGGAAATACGCAGTATTTT. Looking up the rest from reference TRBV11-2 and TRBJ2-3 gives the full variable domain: EAGVAQSPRYKIIEKRQSVAFWCNPISGHATLYWYQQILGQGPKLLIQFQNNGVVDDSQLPKDRFSAERLKGVDSTLKIQPAKLEDSAVYLCASTSGTGGNTQYFGPGTRLTVL.

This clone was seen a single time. The CDR3, as DNA: TGTGCCAGCTCACCCTCGACCAGGGGCGTGGAGAGGCGGACTGAAGCTTTCTTT. This codes for CASSPSTRGVERRTEAFF. V and J are TRBV18 and TRBJ1-1; TRBD1 might be the D (6 bases). Germline-derived CDR1 and CDR2 are KGHSH and LQKENI. The CDR3 extends over 18 amino acids. V gave up 3 bases and J gave up 5 bases, with 25 bases separating them.

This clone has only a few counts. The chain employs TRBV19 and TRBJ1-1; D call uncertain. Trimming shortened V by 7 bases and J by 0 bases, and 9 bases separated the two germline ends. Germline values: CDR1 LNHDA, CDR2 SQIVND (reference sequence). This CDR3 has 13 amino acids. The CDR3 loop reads CASTENMNTEAFF. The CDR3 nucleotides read TGTGCCAGTACGGAGAATATGAACACTGAAGCTTTCTTT.

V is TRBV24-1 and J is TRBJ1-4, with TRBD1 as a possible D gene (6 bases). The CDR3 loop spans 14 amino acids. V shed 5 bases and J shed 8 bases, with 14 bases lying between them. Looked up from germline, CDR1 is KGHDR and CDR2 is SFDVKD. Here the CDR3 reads CATSVGAGNEKLFF. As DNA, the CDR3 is TGTGCCACCAGTGTGGGGGCAGGGAACGAAAAACTGTTTTTT.

DNA of the CDR3: TGTGCCAGCAGTGAAATGGCTAACACCGGGGAGCTGTTTTTT. It specifies CASSEMANTGELFF. The chain is built from TRBV2 and TRBJ2-2; no clear D. The CDR3 loop spans 14 amino acids. In germline, CDR1 is SNHLY, CDR2 FYNNEI. V lost 2 bases and J lost 2, with 6 bases in between.

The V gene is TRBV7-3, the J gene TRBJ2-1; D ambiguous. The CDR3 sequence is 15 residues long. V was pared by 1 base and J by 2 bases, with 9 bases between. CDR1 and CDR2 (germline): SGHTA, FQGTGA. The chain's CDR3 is CASSLKVAAYNEQFF. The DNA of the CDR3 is TGTGCCAGCAGCTTAAAGGTAGCAGCCTACAATGAGCAGTTCTTC.

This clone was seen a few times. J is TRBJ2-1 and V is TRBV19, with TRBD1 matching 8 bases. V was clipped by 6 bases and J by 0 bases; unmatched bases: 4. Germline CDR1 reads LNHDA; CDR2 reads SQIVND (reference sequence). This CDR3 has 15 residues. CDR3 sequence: CASSETGASYNEQFF. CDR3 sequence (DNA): TGTGCCAGTAGCGAGACAGGGGCCTCCTACAATGAGCAGTTCTTC.

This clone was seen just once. The CDR3 loop is CASSSAGRDTQYF. The CDR3 DNA sequence: TGCGCCAGCAGCTCGGCGGGACGGGATACGCAGTATTTT. The V and J genes are TRBV5-1 and TRBJ2-3; a weak D match, TRBD2 (6 bases). Germline lookup yields CDR1 SGHRS and CDR2 YFSETQ. V dropped 3 bases and J dropped 6 bases, with 11 bases sitting between them. The CDR3 loop spans 13 amino acids.

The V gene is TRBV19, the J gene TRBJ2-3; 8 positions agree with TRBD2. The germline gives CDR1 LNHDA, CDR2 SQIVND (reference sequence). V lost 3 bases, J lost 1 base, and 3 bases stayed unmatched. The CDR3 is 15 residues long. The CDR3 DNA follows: TGTGCCAGTAGTATCCCCGGGGGGGGCACAGATACGCAGTATTTT. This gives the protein CASSIPGGGTDTQYF.

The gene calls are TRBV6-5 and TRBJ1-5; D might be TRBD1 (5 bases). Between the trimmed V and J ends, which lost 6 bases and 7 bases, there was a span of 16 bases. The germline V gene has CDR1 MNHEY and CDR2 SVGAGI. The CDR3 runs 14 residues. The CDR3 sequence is CASRGEGVRQPQHF. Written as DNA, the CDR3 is TGTGCCAGCAGAGGGGAGGGCGTGCGACAGCCCCAGCATTTT.

In DNA form, the CDR3 reads TGTGCCAGCAGTGAAACTAGCGGGAGGACAGATACGCAGTATTTT. Its translation: CASSETSGRTDTQYF. This chain joins TRBV6-4 and TRBJ2-3; 12 bases map to TRBD2. CDR1 MRHNA and CDR2 SNTAGT come from the germline V gene. The CDR3 is made up of 15 amino acids. The junction had 1 base not matched to a gene; V was cut back by 3 bases and J by 3 bases.

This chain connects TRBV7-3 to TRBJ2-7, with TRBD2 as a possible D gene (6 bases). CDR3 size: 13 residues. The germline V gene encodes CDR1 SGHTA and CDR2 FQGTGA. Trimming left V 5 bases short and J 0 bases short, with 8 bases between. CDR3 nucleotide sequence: TGTGCCAGCAGCCTTAGCGGCTCCTACGAGCAGTACTTC. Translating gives CASSLSGSYEQYF.

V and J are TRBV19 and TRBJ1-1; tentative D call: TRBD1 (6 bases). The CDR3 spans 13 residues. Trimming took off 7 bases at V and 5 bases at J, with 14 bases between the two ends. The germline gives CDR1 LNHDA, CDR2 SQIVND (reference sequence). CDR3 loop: CASNSGVRTEAFF. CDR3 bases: TGTGCCAGTAACTCAGGGGTGAGAACTGAAGCTTTCTTT.

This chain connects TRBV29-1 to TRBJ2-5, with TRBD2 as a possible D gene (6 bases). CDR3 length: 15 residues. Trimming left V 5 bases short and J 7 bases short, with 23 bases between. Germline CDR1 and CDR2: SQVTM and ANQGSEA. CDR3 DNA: TGCAGCGTTTCTCAGGGTACACTAGCTCTAGGGACCCAGTACTTC. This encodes CSVSQGTLALGTQYF.

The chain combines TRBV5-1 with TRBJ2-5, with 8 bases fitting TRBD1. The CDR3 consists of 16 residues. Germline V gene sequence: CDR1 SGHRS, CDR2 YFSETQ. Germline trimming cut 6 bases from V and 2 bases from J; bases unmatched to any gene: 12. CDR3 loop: CASTRTGNPLQETQYF. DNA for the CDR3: TGCGCCAGCACCCGGACAGGGAATCCCCTGCAAGAGACCCAGTACTTC.

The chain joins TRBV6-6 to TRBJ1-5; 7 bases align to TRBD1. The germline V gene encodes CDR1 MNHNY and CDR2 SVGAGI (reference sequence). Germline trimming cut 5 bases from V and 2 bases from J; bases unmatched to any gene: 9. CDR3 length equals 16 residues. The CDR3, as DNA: TGTGCCAGCAGTCAAAGACAGGGCATAGGCAATCAGCCCCAGCATTTT. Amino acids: CASSQRQGIGNQPQHF.

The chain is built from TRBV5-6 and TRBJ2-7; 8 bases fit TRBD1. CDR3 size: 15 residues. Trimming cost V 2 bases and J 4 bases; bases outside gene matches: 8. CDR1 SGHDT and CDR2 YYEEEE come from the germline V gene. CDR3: CASSFDRGGGYEQYF. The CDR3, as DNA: TGTGCCAGCAGCTTCGACAGGGGTGGAGGGTACGAGCAGTACTTC.

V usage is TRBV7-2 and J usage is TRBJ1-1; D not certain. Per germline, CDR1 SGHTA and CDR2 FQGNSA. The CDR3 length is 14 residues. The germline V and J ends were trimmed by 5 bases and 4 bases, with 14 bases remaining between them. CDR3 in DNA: TGTGCCAGCAGCCCGCAACTCATTGCCACTGAAGCTTTCTTT. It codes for CASSPQLIATEAFF.

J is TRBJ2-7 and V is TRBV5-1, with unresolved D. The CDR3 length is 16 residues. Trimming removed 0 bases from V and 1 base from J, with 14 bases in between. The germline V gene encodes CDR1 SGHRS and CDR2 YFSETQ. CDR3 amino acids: CASSLERAALSYEQYF. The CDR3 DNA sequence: TGCGCCAGCAGCTTGGAGCGAGCTGCCCTGTCCTACGAGCAGTACTTC.

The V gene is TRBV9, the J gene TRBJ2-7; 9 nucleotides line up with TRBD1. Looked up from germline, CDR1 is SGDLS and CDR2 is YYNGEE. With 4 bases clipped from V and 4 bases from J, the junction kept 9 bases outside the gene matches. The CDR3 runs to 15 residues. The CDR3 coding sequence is TGTGCCAGCAGCTTGACCGGGACAGGGTCTTACGAGCAGTACTTC. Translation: CASSLTGTGSYEQYF.